These 31 T cell receptor beta chains came from one sample sequenced in a study of beta chain features in type 1 diabetes. General study points: Moderate yet significant TCRB CDR3 shortening was seen in Type 1 diabetes patients in all four CD4+ subsets.

No antigen has been identified for these receptors. The authors reverse transcribed all of the isolated RNA, so sequencing captured expressed TCRB transcripts. Sequencing used immunoSEQ multiplex PCR; TCRdb keeps in-frame clones, though not all of them. The sample comprises more than 100,000 clones, around 15% of which are singletons, and under 2.5% rests with the top ten. Sequenced material: central memory CD4+ T cells from blood. These receptors originate from a man aged 25-45 years with type 1 diabetes.

The CDR3 nucleotides read TGTGCCAGTAGTATAAGCTGGGGGAGGCAGGGCACTGAAGCTTTCTTT. This encodes CASSISWGRQGTEAFF. The chain uses TRBV19 and TRBJ1-1; D may be TRBD1 (5 bases). The V end was cut by 2 bases, the J end by 4 bases, with 17 bases between. Germline V gene sequence: CDR1 LNHDA, CDR2 SQIVND (reference sequence). This CDR3 has 16 amino acids.

The chain is built from TRBV11-2 and TRBJ2-5, with unresolved D. Germline-derived CDR1 and CDR2 are SGHAT and FQNNGV. Trimming removed 3 bases from V and 5 bases from J, with 13 bases in between. CDR3 length: 14 amino acids. This CDR3 is CASSFTDSGETQYF. CDR3 in DNA: TGTGCCAGCAGCTTTACGGATAGTGGGGAGACCCAGTACTTC. Full variable domain (outside the CDR3, taken from reference TRBV11-2 and TRBJ2-5): EAGVAQSPRYKIIEKRQSVAFWCNPISGHATLYWYQQILGQGPKLLIQFQNNGVVDDSQLPKDRFSAERLKGVDSTLKIQPAKLEDSAVYLCASSFTDSGETQYFGPGTRLLVL.

The sample holds a few counts of this clone. V usage is TRBV7-9 and J usage is TRBJ2-1; no firm D call. Per germline, CDR1 SEHNR and CDR2 FQNEAQ (reference sequence). Trimming took 4 bases from V and 6 from J, leaving 13 bases between them. The CDR3 is made up of 14 amino acids. CDR3 sequence: CASSSVRSGNEQFF. The CDR3 DNA sequence: TGTGCCAGCAGCTCGGTGAGGTCCGGCAATGAGCAGTTCTTC.

In this sample, this clone turned up once. This sequence joins TRBV5-1 and TRBJ2-7; 9 bases match TRBD1. From germline, CDR1 is SGHRS and CDR2 YFSETQ. This CDR3 spans 16 amino acids. With V trimmed by 2 bases and J by 1 base, 7 bases remained unmatched. In DNA form, the CDR3 reads TGCGCCAGCAGCTTACTAGGACAGGGGACTTCCTACGAGCAGTACTTC. It is translated as CASSLLGQGTSYEQYF.

This clone was seen more than once but under ten times. The chain is built from TRBV5-6 and TRBJ2-7, with 8 bases matching TRBD1. Germline V gives CDR1 SGHDT, CDR2 YYEEEE. V gave up 0 bases and J gave up 4 bases; unmatched junction bases: 6. CDR3 length equals 15 residues. The CDR3 region has the DNA TGTGCCAGCAGCTTGGGACAGGGGACCGGGTACGAGCAGTACTTC. It encodes CASSLGQGTGYEQYF.

This clone was picked up a small number of times. The chain recombines TRBV7-2 with TRBJ2-3; unclear D gene. The ends were cut back, 2 bases at V and 1 base at J, with 13 bases in the middle. Germline V lookup: CDR1 SGHTA, CDR2 FQGNSA. This CDR3 has 16 residues. CDR3 nucleotide sequence: TGTGCCAGCAGCTTAACCGGCACGCGAGGCACAGATACGCAGTATTTT. This codes for CASSLTGTRGTDTQYF.

Here the CDR3 DNA reads TGCGCCAGCAGCTTGATAGCGGGGGCCCGGACCGAGCAGTTCTTC. This sequence encodes CASSLIAGARTEQFF. The rearrangement uses TRBV5-1 and TRBJ2-1, with 9 nucleotides matching TRBD2. CDR1 is SGHRS, CDR2 YFSETQ, per germline. The CDR3 contains 15 residues. Trimming at V came to 1 base and at J to 10 bases, leaving 9 bases not matched to a gene.

This clone was seen a few times. The chain carries TRBV5-1 and TRBJ1-5; 8 positions agree with TRBD1. CDR1 is SGHRS, CDR2 YFSETQ, per germline. V trimming: 4 bases; J trimming: 3 bases; junction bases outside the gene matches: 3. This CDR3 has 14 amino acids. The CDR3 DNA follows: TGCGCCAGCAGCCTGACAGGGGCCAATCAGCCCCAGCATTTT. Its protein is CASSLTGANQPQHF.

This clone came up a few times. The chain employs TRBV5-1 and TRBJ2-3; 7 nucleotides agree with TRBD1. CDR1 SGHRS and CDR2 YFSETQ come from the germline V gene. The CDR3 is 16 residues long. Germline trimming cut 5 bases from V and 8 bases from J; bases unmatched to any gene: 17. CDR3 amino acids: CASRRQGRSEEATQYF. The CDR3 nucleotides read TGCGCCAGCAGACGACAGGGAAGATCCGAGGAGGCTACGCAGTATTTT.

The rearrangement links TRBV29-1 to TRBJ1-1; D unclear. V was clipped by 6 bases and J by 3 bases, with 20 bases between them. CDR1 and CDR2 from the germline V gene are SQVTM and ANQGSEA. This CDR3 contains 15 residues. Written as DNA, the CDR3 is TGCAGCGTGTCGACGGCTACGTGGGGTGACACTGAAGCTTTCTTT. Protein sequence: CSVSTATWGDTEAFF.

This clone was seen only a few times. This chain connects TRBV15 to TRBJ2-3, with 10 positions matching TRBD1. This CDR3 is built from 15 residues. The trim removed 3 bases at V and 10 bases at J, leaving 10 bases unmatched. Per the germline V gene, CDR1 is LNHNV and CDR2 is YYDKDF (reference sequence). The CDR3 spells CATSRNDRGRVAQYF. CDR3 sequence (DNA): TGTGCCACCAGCAGGAATGACAGGGGGCGAGTAGCGCAGTATTTT.

The rearrangement links TRBV7-2 to TRBJ1-6, with 8 bases aligning to TRBD1. With V trimmed by 5 bases and J by 9 bases, 9 bases remained unmatched. The CDR3 totals 15 residues. Germline V gene data show CDR1 as SGHTA and CDR2 as FQGNSA. The CDR3 loop is CASSHGQGESSPLHF. DNA for the CDR3: TGTGCCAGCAGCCACGGACAGGGTGAGAGTTCACCCCTCCACTTT.

The genes are TRBV10-3 and TRBJ2-2; no clear D gene. This CDR3 contains 14 residues. Germline V gene lookup returns CDR1 ENHRY and CDR2 SYGVKD. V gave up 4 bases and J gave up 4 bases, with 10 bases separating them. The CDR3 loop reads CAISGPVTTGELFF. The CDR3 DNA reads TGTGCCATCAGTGGGCCAGTGACCACCGGGGAGCTGTTTTTT.

The table lists this clone with a few counts. The chain couples TRBV7-9 to TRBJ2-7; 8 nucleotides agree with TRBD1. CDR1 and CDR2 from the germline V gene are SEHNR and FQNEAQ (reference sequence). CDR3 length: 15 residues. V lost 4 bases to trimming and J lost 0 bases; unmatched junction nucleotides: 5. CDR3 DNA: TGTGCCAGCAGCTCGGGACAGGCAAACTCCTACGAGCAGTACTTC. The encoded protein is CASSSGQANSYEQYF.

The table lists this clone with a few counts. This chain links TRBV30 with TRBJ2-7; D not certain. CDR3 size: 13 residues. CDR1 and CDR2 from the germline V gene are GTSNPN and SVGIG (reference sequence). V was cut by 3 bases and J by 2 bases, with 11 bases left in between. The CDR3 DNA follows: TGTGCCTGGAGAGGCCCGGGTCCCTACGAGCAGTACTTC. It is translated as CAWRGPGPYEQYF. The entire variable domain, with the rest obtained from reference TRBV30 and TRBJ2-7, is as follows: SQTIHQWPATLVQPVGSPLSLECTVEGTSNPNLYWYRQAAGRGLQLLFYSVGIGQISSEVPQNLSASRPQDRQFILSSKKLLLSDSGFYLCAWRGPGPYEQYFGPGTRLTVT.

This clone was detected a few times. The chain recombines TRBV30 with TRBJ2-5; D might be TRBD1 (6 bases). This CDR3 has 17 amino acids. V gave up 0 bases and J gave up 1 base, with 18 bases separating them. Germline V gene lookup returns CDR1 GTSNPN and CDR2 SVGIG (reference sequence). The DNA of the CDR3 is TGTGCCTGGAGTGTACAGGGTGCAGGGACCCGCCAAGAGACCCAGTACTTC. Its translation: CAWSVQGAGTRQETQYF.

Only a few counts were recorded for this clone. The chain combines TRBV27 with TRBJ2-7; D is uncertain. The germline V and J ends were trimmed by 6 bases and 12 bases, with 18 bases remaining between them. The CDR3 has 12 residues. Germline CDR1 reads MNHEY; CDR2 reads SMNVEV (reference sequence). CDR3 in amino acids: CASSTAQDRPYF. CDR3 bases: TGTGCCAGCAGCACGGCTCAGGACCGGCCGTACTTC.

This clone has just a few counts. The chain joins TRBV7-2 to TRBJ2-5, with 11 nucleotides matching TRBD1. This CDR3 has 16 amino acids. The germline V gene encodes CDR1 SGHTA and CDR2 FQGNSA. The J segment lost 4 bases and the V segment lost 1 base, leaving 5 bases of the junction unmatched. The CDR3 loop is CASSLVRTGGLETQYF. The DNA of the CDR3 is TGTGCCAGCAGCTTAGTCAGGACAGGGGGCTTAGAGACCCAGTACTTC. Using reference TRBV7-2 and TRBJ2-5 for the parts outside the CDR3, the full variable domain is GAGVSQSPSNKVTEKGKDVELRCDPISGHTALYWYRQSLGQGLEFLIYFQGNSAPDKSGLPSDRFSAERTGGSVSTLTIQRTQQEDSAVYLCASSLVRTGGLETQYFGPGTRLLVL.

The gene calls are TRBV7-3 and TRBJ2-1, with D perhaps TRBD1 (6 bases). Trimming took off 3 bases at V and 7 bases at J, with 13 bases between the two ends. The CDR3 has 14 residues. The germline V gene encodes CDR1 SGHTA and CDR2 FQGTGA. The CDR3 bases are TGTGCCAGCAGCTTTAGACAGGTCGGGAATGAGCAGTTCTTC. Amino acid sequence: CASSFRQVGNEQFF.

The chain couples TRBV9 to TRBJ2-5; 8 bases agree with TRBD2. J lost 3 bases, V lost 2 bases, and 9 bases had no gene match. The germline V gene encodes CDR1 SGDLS and CDR2 YYNGEE. This CDR3 has 16 residues. CDR3 in amino acids: CASSVSGGANEETQYF. The CDR3, as DNA: TGTGCCAGCAGCGTGAGCGGGGGCGCTAATGAAGAGACCCAGTACTTC.

The chain has TRBV5-4 and TRBJ2-7; 11 bases line up with TRBD1. There are 14 residues in the CDR3. The junction had 6 bases not matched to a gene; V was cut back by 4 bases and J by 6 bases. Germline V lookup: CDR1 SGHNT, CDR2 YYREEE (reference sequence). The CDR3 DNA is TGTGCCAGCAGCCTACTGGGACAGGGGGGCGAGCAGTACTTC. Amino acid sequence: CASSLLGQGGEQYF. Variable domain in full (rest from reference TRBV5-4 and TRBJ2-7): ETGVTQSPTHLIKTRGQQVTLRCSSQSGHNTVSWYQQALGQGPQFIFQYYREEENGRGNFPPRFSGLQFPNYSSELNVNALELDDSALYLCASSLLGQGGEQYFGPGTRLTVT.

This clone came up a few times. The V and J genes are TRBV7-9 and TRBJ2-5; D unclear. From germline, CDR1 is SEHNR and CDR2 FQNEAQ (reference sequence). The CDR3 totals 12 residues. Trimming left V 1 base short and J 0 bases short, with 0 bases between. CDR3 DNA: TGTGCCAGCAGCTTAGACCAAGAGACCCAGTACTTC. This translates into CASSLDQETQYF.

This clone came up a few times. This rearrangement joins TRBV28 to TRBJ1-6; TRBD1 aligns across 9 bases. Germline V gene data show CDR1 as MDHEN and CDR2 as SYDVKM. V gave up 2 bases and J gave up 10 bases; unmatched junction bases: 3. This CDR3 region has 14 residues. CDR3 residues: CASSLGTGQSPLHF. In nucleotides, the CDR3 is TGTGCCAGCAGTTTAGGGACAGGGCAATCACCCCTCCACTTT.

The V call is TRBV7-2, the J call TRBJ2-1; D uncertain. CDR3 length: 14 amino acids. The germline gives CDR1 SGHTA, CDR2 FQGNSA. Trimming shortened V by 1 base and J by 9 bases, and 13 bases separated the two germline ends. As DNA, the CDR3 is TGTGCCAGCAGCTTAGATCTCGACCTTTCTGAGCAGTTCTTC. Translated, it gives CASSLDLDLSEQFF.

The V and J genes are TRBV27 and TRBJ2-5; TRBD2 aligns across 8 bases. CDR3 size: 14 residues. Germline CDR1 MNHEY, CDR2 SMNVEV (reference sequence). Trimming took 4 bases from V and 5 from J; bases not matched to a gene: 6. CDR3 sequence: CASSSAGGRETQYF. The CDR3 region has the DNA TGTGCCAGCAGTTCCGCGGGGGGCCGCGAGACCCAGTACTTC.

This rearrangement joins TRBV18 to TRBJ2-1, with D unresolved. Germline-derived CDR1 and CDR2 are KGHSH and LQKENI. CDR3 length equals 13 residues. V shed 4 bases and J shed 8 bases, with 12 bases lying between them. The DNA for the CDR3 is TGTGCCAGCTCACTTCTACCTCGGGATGAGCAGTTCTTC. Residues: CASSLLPRDEQFF.

This clone was observed a handful of times. The genes are TRBV11-2 and TRBJ2-5; D gene unclear. Germline V lookup: CDR1 SGHAT, CDR2 FQNNGV. V was clipped by 2 bases and J by 0 bases, with 4 bases between them. The CDR3 loop spans 13 amino acids. The chain's CDR3 is CASSLWNQETQYF. CDR3 DNA sequence: TGTGCCAGCAGCTTATGGAACCAAGAGACCCAGTACTTC.

The CDR3 sequence: CASSLEGTDTQYF. In DNA form, the CDR3 reads TGTGCCAGCAGCTTAGAGGGGACAGATACGCAGTATTTT. The V gene is TRBV7-2, the J gene TRBJ2-3; TRBD1 is a possible D gene (5 bases). The CDR3 has 13 amino acids. Germline CDR1 and CDR2: SGHTA and FQGNSA. V was shortened by 1 base and J by 3 bases, with 5 bases between the two germline ends.

V gene TRBV30 combines with J gene TRBJ1-2; no firm D call. Trimming removed 1 base from V and 4 bases from J, with 4 bases in between. CDR3 size: 11 residues. Germline V lookup: CDR1 GTSNPN, CDR2 SVGIG (reference sequence). The CDR3, as DNA: TGTGCCTGGAGTGCGGGCTATGGCTACACCTTC. Amino acids: CAWSAGYGYTF. Supplemented by reference TRBV30 and TRBJ1-2, the full variable domain reads SQTIHQWPATLVQPVGSPLSLECTVEGTSNPNLYWYRQAAGRGLQLLFYSVGIGQISSEVPQNLSASRPQDRQFILSSKKLLLSDSGFYLCAWSAGYGYTFGSGTRLTVV.

This clone has more than one count but fewer than ten. Other DNA sequences within the sample encode an identical CDR3. V usage is TRBV14 and J usage is TRBJ2-2; possibly TRBD1 for D (5 bases). The CDR3 is 15 residues long. CDR1 and CDR2 (germline): SGHDN, FVKESK. Trimming removed 4 bases at V and 0 bases at J, with 9 bases between. CDR3 in amino acids: CASSPRDPNTGELFF. Here the CDR3 DNA reads TGTGCCAGCAGCCCCAGGGATCCGAACACCGGGGAGCTGTTTTTT.

At least ten counts were recorded for this clone. The chain is built from TRBV27 and TRBJ2-1; tentatively, D is TRBD1 (5 bases). There are 14 residues in the CDR3. V dropped 6 bases and J dropped 7 bases, with 16 bases sitting between them. CDR1 is MNHEY, CDR2 SMNVEV, per germline (reference sequence). Written as DNA, the CDR3 is TGTGCCAGCAGACGTCCATTACAGGCGAATGAGCAGTTCTTC. Encoded protein: CASRRPLQANEQFF.